This T cell receptor beta chain stems from a study of shared clonotypes between healthy human individuals. The study, taken as a whole, reports: Generally, naive subsets (rather than memory subsets) showed larger estimated richness.

Germline CDR1 reads MGHRA; CDR2 reads YSYEKL. The CDR3 length is 14 residues. V was cut by 4 bases and J by 1 base, with 11 bases left in between. When replicate PCRs were run on sorted subsets, they used 150 to 250 ng DNA, 30,000 to 35,000 T cell genomes. Sequencing used immunoSEQ multiplex PCR; TCRdb keeps in-frame clones, though not all of them. The repertoire holds 950,000 to 1,200,000 clones, with approximately 75% as singletons. Of note for this clone: Its antigen is unidentified.

This chain connects TRBV4-1 to TRBJ2-7, with a possible D match to TRBD2 (6 bases). Material for sequencing was memory CD4+ T cells from PBMCs. Subset noted: CD45RA-negative fraction. The receptor's source is a man between 18 and 35 years old in good health. Some clones in this sample may be carry-over from other donors' samples. The CDR3 DNA reads TGCGCCAGCAGCCTTTTAGCGGTTTCCTACGAGCAGTACTTC. Amino acid sequence: CASSLLAVSYEQYF.